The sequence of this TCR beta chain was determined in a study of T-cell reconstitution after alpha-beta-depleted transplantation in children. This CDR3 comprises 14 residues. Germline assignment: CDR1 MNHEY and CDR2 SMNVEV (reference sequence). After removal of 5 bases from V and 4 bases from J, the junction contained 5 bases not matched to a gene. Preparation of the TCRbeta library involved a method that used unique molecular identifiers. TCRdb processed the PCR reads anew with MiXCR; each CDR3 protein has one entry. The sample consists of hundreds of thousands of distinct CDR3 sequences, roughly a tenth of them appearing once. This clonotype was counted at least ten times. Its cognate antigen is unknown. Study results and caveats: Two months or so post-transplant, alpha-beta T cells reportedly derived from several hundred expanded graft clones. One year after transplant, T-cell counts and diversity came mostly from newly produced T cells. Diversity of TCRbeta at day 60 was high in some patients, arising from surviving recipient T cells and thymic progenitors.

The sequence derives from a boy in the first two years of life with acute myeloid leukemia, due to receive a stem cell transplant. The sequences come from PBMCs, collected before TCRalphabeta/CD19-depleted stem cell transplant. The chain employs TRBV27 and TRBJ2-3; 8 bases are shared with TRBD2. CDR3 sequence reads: CASSKAGAPDTQYF. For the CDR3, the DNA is TGTGCCAGCAGTAAAGCGGGAGCCCCAGATACGCAGTATTTT.